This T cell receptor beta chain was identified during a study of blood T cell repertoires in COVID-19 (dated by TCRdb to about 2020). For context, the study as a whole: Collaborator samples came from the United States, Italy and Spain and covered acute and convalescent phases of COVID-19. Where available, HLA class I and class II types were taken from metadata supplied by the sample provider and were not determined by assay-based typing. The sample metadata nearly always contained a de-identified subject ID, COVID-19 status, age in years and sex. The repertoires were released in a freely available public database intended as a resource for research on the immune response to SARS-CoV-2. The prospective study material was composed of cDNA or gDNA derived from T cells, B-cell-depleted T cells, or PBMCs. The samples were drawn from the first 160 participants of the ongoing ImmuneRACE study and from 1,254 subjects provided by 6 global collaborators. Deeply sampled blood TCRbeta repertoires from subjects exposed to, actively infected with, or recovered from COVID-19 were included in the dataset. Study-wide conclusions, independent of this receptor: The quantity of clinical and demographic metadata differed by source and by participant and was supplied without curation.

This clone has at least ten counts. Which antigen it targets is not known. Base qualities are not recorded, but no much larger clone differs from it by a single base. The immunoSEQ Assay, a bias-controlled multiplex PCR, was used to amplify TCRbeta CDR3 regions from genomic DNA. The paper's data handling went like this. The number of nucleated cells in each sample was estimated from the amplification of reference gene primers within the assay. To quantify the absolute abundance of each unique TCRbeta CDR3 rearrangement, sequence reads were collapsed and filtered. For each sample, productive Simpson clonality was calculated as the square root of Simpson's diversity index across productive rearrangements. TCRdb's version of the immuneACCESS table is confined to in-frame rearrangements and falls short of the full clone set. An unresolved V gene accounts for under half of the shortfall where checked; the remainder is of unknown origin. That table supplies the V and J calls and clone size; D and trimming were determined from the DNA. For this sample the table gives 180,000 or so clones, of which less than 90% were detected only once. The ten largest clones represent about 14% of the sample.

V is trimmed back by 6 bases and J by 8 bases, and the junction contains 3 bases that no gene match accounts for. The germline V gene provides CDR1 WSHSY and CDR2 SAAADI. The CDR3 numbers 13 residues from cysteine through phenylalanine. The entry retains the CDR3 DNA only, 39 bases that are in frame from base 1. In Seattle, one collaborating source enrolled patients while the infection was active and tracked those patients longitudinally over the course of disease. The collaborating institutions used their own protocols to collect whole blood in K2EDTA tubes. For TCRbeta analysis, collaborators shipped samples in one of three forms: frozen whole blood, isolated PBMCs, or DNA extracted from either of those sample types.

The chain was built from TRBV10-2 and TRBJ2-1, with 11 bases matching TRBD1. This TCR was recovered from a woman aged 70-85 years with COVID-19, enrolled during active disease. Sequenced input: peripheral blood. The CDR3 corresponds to CASRPGQGDEQFF. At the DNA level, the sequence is TGCGCCAGCAGGCCGGGACAGGGGGATGAGCAGTTCTTC.